This T cell receptor (beta chain) was captured in a study of human T cells and chemical hapten exposure. Study-level results: Among expanded TCRs, significantly more large CDR3 similarity clusters formed than among controls.

Individual cDNA molecules received unique molecular identifiers in the library. Using its own MiXCR run on the RACE reads, TCRdb lists one record per CDR3 protein. The sample lists more than 65,000 distinct CDR3 sequences, about 32% seen once, with approximately 9.1% in the top ten. Time point of the sample: patch test 1, 2 weeks after DPC sensitization. Treatment noted: therapeutic diphenylcyclopropenone sensitization with weekly scalp DPC. This clonotype was seen once. The target antigen is unknown. Trimming removed 0 bases at V and 9 bases at J, with 18 bases between. Germline V gives CDR1 MGHRA, CDR2 YSYEKL. The CDR3 totals 17 residues.

This sample comprised whole blood, obtained in connection with sensitization to the hapten diphenylcyclopropenone (DPC). The sequence was obtained from a man in his forties with alopecia areata. Some clones in this sample may be carry-over from other donors' samples. The chain is built from TRBV4-1 and TRBJ1-6; D possibly corresponds to TRBD1 (5 bases). The CDR3 DNA reads as TGCGCCAGCAGCCAAGATGCTGATGGGGGAGGTTTTTCACCCCTCCACTTT. Translating gives CASSQDADGGGFSPLHF.